This TCR beta chain was found in a study of blood T cell repertoires in COVID-19. Assay: immunoSEQ multiplex PCR; the TCRdb copy retains only in-frame clones and omits some. This sample has about 85,000 clones, with around 87% found just once. CDR3 length: 14 amino acids. The V and J ends lost 1 base and 2 bases respectively, with 8 bases between them. Germline V CDR1 and CDR2: SGHRS, YFSETQ. This chain links TRBV5-1 with TRBJ2-3; perhaps TRBD2 as D (6 bases). Specimen: peripheral blood. The receptor's source is an elderly woman with active or convalescent COVID-19. The CDR3 region has the DNA TGCGCCAGCAGCTTGATGGGACTCACAGATACGCAGTATTTT. Translation: CASSLMGLTDTQYF.